This is a list of T cell receptor beta chains from one sample in a study of monozygotic twins with inflammatory bowel disease. No DNA is given; TCRdb re-called the 5' RACE reads and lists each CDR3 protein once. The sample table sets out 400,000 to 500,000 distinct CDR3 sequences. Sequenced: blood. Receptors originate from a human donor with ulcerative colitis or Crohn's disease, or a healthy co-twin of an affected twin (not recorded which). CDR3s include the opening cysteine and the closing phenylalanine or tryptophan.

>TRBV13|TRBJ2-7
CASSLGQGDYEQYF
>TRBV7-8|TRBJ1-1
CASSSEMGLGAFF
>TRBV9|TRBJ1-3
CASGTGAAGNTIYF
>TRBV7-9|TRBJ2-1
CASILFLAGDDEQFF
>TRBV5-1|TRBJ1-5
CASRKGFNQPQHF
>TRBV7-6|TRBJ2-3
CASSLARLAGTTQYF
>TRBV4-3|TRBJ2-7
CASSQDPSGGYEQYF
>TRBV5-1|TRBJ2-1
CASSNGGLAGEQFF
>TRBV9|TRBJ2-3
CASRRDYVTDTQYF
>TRBV5-1|TRBJ1-1
CASSLGTSPTEAFF
>TRBV20-1|TRBJ1-1
CSARSPSTEAFF
>TRBV2|TRBJ1-4
CASRNRVGNEKLFF
>TRBV5-6|TRBJ2-2
CASSLLSEGLFF
>TRBV6-2/TRBV6-3|TRBJ2-1
CASSYYREGNEQFF
>TRBV12-3/TRBV12-4|TRBJ2-1
CASTPGRPKTDEQFF
>TRBV5-4|TRBJ1-1
CASSSLAGVNTEAFF
>TRBV29-1|TRBJ1-5
CSVTVQGRRGDQPQHF
>TRBV19|TRBJ1-6
CASRRGKLSSYNSPLHF
>TRBV12-3/TRBV12-4|TRBJ1-3
CASSLGQGKAGNTIYF
>TRBV15|TRBJ1-3
CATSREGAGNTIYF
>TRBV20-1|TRBJ1-2
CSADRQGARSYTF
>TRBV5-6|TRBJ2-5
CARSLGRKRGETQYF
>TRBV7-2|TRBJ2-2
CASNQGGAYSGELFF
>TRBV24-1|TRBJ2-1
CATSWGQTHNEQFF
>TRBV7-2|TRBJ1-2
CASSPRQGLDYGYTF
>TRBV3-1|TRBJ1-1
CASSQTGKNTEAFF
>TRBV7-9|TRBJ1-2
CASSLLQGKGSYGYTF
>TRBV18|TRBJ1-1
CASSPTGRAEAFF
>TRBV5-1|TRBJ2-7
CASSLARPRDEQYF
>TRBV7-9|TRBJ1-2
CASSLNAGAIAGYTF
>TRBV12-3/TRBV12-4|TRBJ1-2
CASSLGQGAGYTF
>TRBV29-1|TRBJ2-2
CSALGRSNTGELFF
>TRBV27|TRBJ1-1
CASSGGREAFF
>TRBV27|TRBJ1-5
CASSLRGAKPQHF
>TRBV20-1|TRBJ1-2
CSASGGPEDGYTF
>TRBV5-1|TRBJ2-3
CASSSDRHKADTQYF
>TRBV7-9|TRBJ2-7
CASSLGTGLSYEQYF
>TRBV12-3/TRBV12-4|TRBJ2-7
CASSRTRGSSYEQYF
>TRBV28|TRBJ1-2
CASSFPAGPYGYTF
>TRBV6-1|TRBJ2-1
CASSTQGKGQYYNEQFF
>TRBV11-2|TRBJ2-5
CASSLEGAASLYQETQYF
>TRBV4-3|TRBJ2-1
CASSQDLFALRFF
>TRBV6-2/TRBV6-3|TRBJ1-2
CASSQRWQPWYTF
>TRBV11-2|TRBJ2-2
CASSLTSGGAGELFF
>TRBV19|TRBJ1-1
CATMTGMNTEAFF
>TRBV5-1|TRBJ2-4
CASSAGQGVIKNIQYF
>TRBV9|TRBJ2-3
CASSVEAFSTDTQYF
>TRBV7-6|TRBJ2-3
CASSLGLGGNTDTQYF
>TRBV28|TRBJ2-7
CASSLRDFYEQYF